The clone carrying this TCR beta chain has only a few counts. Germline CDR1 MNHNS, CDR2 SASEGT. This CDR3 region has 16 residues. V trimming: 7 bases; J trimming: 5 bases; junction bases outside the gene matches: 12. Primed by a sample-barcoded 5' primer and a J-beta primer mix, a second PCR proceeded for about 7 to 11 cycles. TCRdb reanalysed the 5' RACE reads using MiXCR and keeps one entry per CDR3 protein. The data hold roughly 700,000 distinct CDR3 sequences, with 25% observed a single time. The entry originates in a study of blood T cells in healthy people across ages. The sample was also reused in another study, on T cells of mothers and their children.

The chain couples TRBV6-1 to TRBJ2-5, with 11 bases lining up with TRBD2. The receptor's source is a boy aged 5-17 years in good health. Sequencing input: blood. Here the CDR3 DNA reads TGTGCCAGCAACCTAGCGGGGGGCGGCTCGGTTGAGACCCAGTACTTC. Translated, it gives CASNLAGGGSVETQYF.